The 22 T cell receptor beta chains listed next were all sequenced from one sample in a study of shared clonotypes between healthy human individuals. Only in-frame clones appear in the TCRdb table, and some are missing; sequencing was by immunoSEQ multiplex PCR. The sample has over 2,000,000 clones; roughly 95% are singletons. Positively selected for CCR7, the CD45RO-negative cells used as naive CD8 cells excluded terminally differentiated effector memory CD45RA+ cells. Sequencing used naive CD8+ T cells from PBMCs. Receptor source: a man aged 18 to 29 in good health. Some clones in this sample may be carry-over from other donors' samples.

The chain is built from TRBV7-8 and TRBJ1-2; weak D call: TRBD1 (6 bases). Trimming took 5 bases from V and 8 from J, leaving 21 bases between them. Germline V gene data show CDR1 as SGHVS and CDR2 as FQNEAQ. This CDR3 has 15 residues. The DNA of the CDR3 is TGTGCCAGCAGCCCTCGGACGCAAAATGGGGGCGGCTACACCTTC. Its translation: CASSPRTQNGGGYTF.

The rearrangement uses TRBV15 and TRBJ2-3, with no clear D. The V gene lost 0 bases and the J gene lost 6 bases, with 13 bases spanning the gap. Germline loops: CDR1 LNHNV, CDR2 YYDKDF (reference sequence). This CDR3 comprises 15 residues. The CDR3 DNA sequence: TGTGCCACCAGCAGAGATCTCGATAATGCGGATACGCAGTATTTT. Residues: CATSRDLDNADTQYF.

Comment on this clone: The same CDR3 is also encoded by other DNA sequences in this sample. The chain is built from TRBV9 and TRBJ2-7; D is unresolved. The V gene lost 0 bases and the J gene lost 3 bases, with 10 bases spanning the gap. Germline values: CDR1 SGDLS, CDR2 YYNGEE. This CDR3 comprises 14 residues. CDR3 residues: CASSVGGENYEQYF. For the CDR3, the DNA is TGTGCCAGCAGCGTAGGAGGAGAGAACTACGAGCAGTACTTC.

This chain joins TRBV9 and TRBJ2-3, with 8 bases that match TRBD1. CDR3 length equals 16 residues. The germline gives CDR1 SGDLS, CDR2 YYNGEE. Unmatched junction bases numbered 10, after V lost 4 bases and J lost 3 bases. CDR3 sequence reads: CASSYSGGVSTDTQYF. For the CDR3, the DNA is TGTGCCAGCAGCTATTCAGGGGGCGTCAGTACAGATACGCAGTATTTT.

The chain uses TRBV27 and TRBJ1-2; D uncertain. V was trimmed by 6 bases and J by 3 bases, leaving 11 bases between them. The CDR3 length is 13 residues. Germline V gene data show CDR1 as MNHEY and CDR2 as SMNVEV (reference sequence). The CDR3 DNA sequence: TGTGCCAGCAGCATGGACGGAGACTATGGCTACACCTTC. As protein: CASSMDGDYGYTF.

The chain joins TRBV5-4 to TRBJ2-7, with 10 bases matching TRBD2. The germline V gene has CDR1 SGHNT and CDR2 YYREEE (reference sequence). The CDR3 runs to 14 residues. After removal of 4 bases from V and 2 bases from J, the junction contained 3 bases not matched to a gene. CDR3 region: CASSATSGPYEQYF. In nucleotides, the CDR3 is TGTGCCAGCAGCGCGACTAGCGGGCCCTACGAGCAGTACTTC.

V gene TRBV29-1 combines with J gene TRBJ2-2, with 9 nucleotides matching TRBD2. The CDR3 extends over 16 amino acids. Looked up from germline, CDR1 is SQVTM and CDR2 is ANQGSEA. The trim removed 5 bases at V and 1 base at J, leaving 8 bases unmatched. CDR3 in amino acids: CSVWSGTSLNTGELFF. Written as DNA, the CDR3 is TGCAGCGTTTGGTCCGGGACTAGCTTGAACACCGGGGAGCTGTTTTTT.

This chain links TRBV6-5 with TRBJ2-1; 8 bases line up with TRBD2. Trimming at V came to 6 bases and at J to 2 bases, leaving 6 bases not matched to a gene. The CDR3 is made up of 15 amino acids. Germline V gives CDR1 MNHEY, CDR2 SVGAGI. The CDR3 protein is CASSPRGGPYNEQFF. The CDR3 nucleotides read TGTGCCAGCAGCCCCCGGGGGGGGCCCTACAATGAGCAGTTCTTC.

This chain links TRBV10-3 with TRBJ1-2; D ambiguous. Between the trimmed V and J ends, which lost 6 bases and 2 bases, there was a span of 10 bases. The CDR3 is made up of 13 amino acids. Germline V gene lookup returns CDR1 ENHRY and CDR2 SYGVKD. This CDR3 reads CAIRTERNYGYTF. The CDR3 nucleotides are TGTGCCATCAGAACCGAGAGGAACTATGGCTACACCTTC.

The V and J genes are TRBV11-2 and TRBJ2-1; 8 nucleotides match TRBD2. Germline V CDR1 and CDR2: SGHAT, FQNNGV. There are 18 residues in the CDR3. The trim removed 1 base at V and 6 bases at J, leaving 14 bases unmatched. CDR3 sequence (DNA): TGTGCCAGCAGCTTAGGACTTGGGGAGCGGGAGTGGATCAATGAGCAGTTCTTC. This sequence encodes CASSLGLGEREWINEQFF.

The chain is built from TRBV27 and TRBJ2-5; D not certain. V was shortened by 0 bases and J by 4 bases, with 6 bases between the two germline ends. There are 13 residues in the CDR3. Germline assignment: CDR1 MNHEY and CDR2 SMNVEV (reference sequence). CDR3 in amino acids: CASSLSRRETQYF. The CDR3, as DNA: TGTGCCAGCAGTTTATCACGGCGAGAGACCCAGTACTTC.

The chain recombines TRBV29-1 with TRBJ2-3, with D possibly TRBD2 on 6 matching bases. CDR1 and CDR2 from the germline V gene are SQVTM and ANQGSEA. Trimming stripped 8 bases from V and 4 bases from J, with 19 bases between. The CDR3 has 14 amino acids. CDR3 region: CSKMEGKRADTQYF. The CDR3 DNA reads as TGCAGCAAGATGGAGGGGAAGCGGGCAGATACGCAGTATTTT.

This sequence joins TRBV9 and TRBJ2-1; 7 bases fit TRBD1. Germline V gene sequence: CDR1 SGDLS, CDR2 YYNGEE. The CDR3 totals 15 residues. Trimming at V came to 0 bases and at J to 2 bases, leaving 2 bases not matched to a gene. The CDR3 here is CASSVERGPYNEQFF. CDR3 in DNA: TGTGCCAGCAGCGTAGAGAGGGGGCCCTACAATGAGCAGTTCTTC.

The rearrangement links TRBV27 to TRBJ1-2; D is possibly TRBD1 (6 bases). The CDR3 runs to 14 residues. Germline V lookup: CDR1 MNHEY, CDR2 SMNVEV (reference sequence). V gave up 6 bases and J gave up 3 bases, with 14 bases separating them. DNA for the CDR3: TGTGCCAGCAGCACCGCAGGACAGTACTATGGCTACACCTTC. It is translated as CASSTAGQYYGYTF.

This chain links TRBV7-2 with TRBJ2-1; D is ambiguous. Germline assignment: CDR1 SGHTA and CDR2 FQGNSA. The CDR3 spans 15 residues. The germline V and J ends were trimmed by 4 bases and 6 bases, with 16 bases remaining between them. The CDR3 DNA reads TGTGCCAGCAGCTCCCACAACGACTCCCGCAATGAGCAGTTCTTC. It specifies CASSSHNDSRNEQFF.

The sample holds one count of this clone. The rearrangement joins TRBV10-1 to TRBJ2-1, with TRBD2 matching over 9 bases. Per germline, CDR1 WNHNN and CDR2 SYGVQD (reference sequence). Trimming removed 5 bases from V and 6 bases from J; junction bases left unmatched: 5. The CDR3 runs 14 residues. CDR3 in amino acids: CASSLAGPFNEQFF. CDR3 in DNA: TGCGCCAGCAGTCTAGCGGGGCCCTTCAATGAGCAGTTCTTC.

J is TRBJ2-7 and V is TRBV2, with D maybe TRBD2 (6 bases). The CDR3 is 14 amino acids. V was cut by 4 bases and J by 5 bases, with 15 bases left in between. Germline CDR1 SNHLY, CDR2 FYNNEI. This chain's CDR3 is CASSARDSWHEQYF. The CDR3 region has the DNA TGTGCCAGCAGTGCCCGGGACTCTTGGCACGAGCAGTACTTC.

This clone has only one observation. The chain combines TRBV7-2 with TRBJ2-1, with TRBD2 matching 12 bases. Trimming took 6 bases from V and 7 from J; bases not matched to a gene: 7. The CDR3 consists of 15 residues. Germline V gene data show CDR1 as SGHTA and CDR2 as FQGNSA. CDR3 loop: CASSPSGRAVNEQFF. CDR3 coding DNA: TGTGCCAGCAGTCCTAGCGGGAGGGCGGTTAATGAGCAGTTCTTC.

This chain connects TRBV5-1 to TRBJ2-7, with 10 positions matching TRBD1. This CDR3 has 14 residues. In germline, CDR1 is SGHRS, CDR2 YFSETQ. Trimming took 0 bases from V and 6 from J; bases not matched to a gene: 3. CDR3 sequence: CASSLGQGAPEQYF. The CDR3 DNA is TGCGCCAGCAGCTTGGGACAGGGGGCTCCCGAGCAGTACTTC.

The J gene is TRBJ2-7, the V gene TRBV7-9; 8 nucleotides line up with TRBD2. Trimming took 5 bases from V and 2 from J; bases not matched to a gene: 8. Looked up from germline, CDR1 is SEHNR and CDR2 is FQNEAQ (reference sequence). The CDR3 extends over 15 amino acids. The CDR3 is CASSAIAGPPYEQYF. CDR3 nucleotide sequence: TGTGCCAGCAGCGCGATAGCGGGACCTCCCTACGAGCAGTACTTC.

This clone occurred a few times. The V call is TRBV9, the J call TRBJ1-1, with TRBD1 identical over 10 bases. Germline trimming cut 2 bases from V and 1 base from J; bases unmatched to any gene: 5. The CDR3 is 16 residues long. Germline CDR1 and CDR2: SGDLS and YYNGEE. Written as DNA, the CDR3 is TGTGCCAGCAGCGTGGGGGACAGGGGACAGAACACTGAAGCTTTCTTT. Residues: CASSVGDRGQNTEAFF.

V and J are TRBV6-1 and TRBJ1-5; TRBD1 might be the D (6 bases). Trimming took 2 bases from V and 4 from J, leaving 12 bases between them. CDR3 length: 15 amino acids. The V gene's germline CDR1 is MNHNS and CDR2 SASEGT. The DNA for the CDR3 is TGTGCCAGCAGTGAAACCCGGGACATTAATCAGCCCCAGCATTTT. This translates into CASSETRDINQPQHF.